This record looks at one T cell receptor beta chain sequence and its context. The antigen remains undetermined. Method: immunoSEQ multiplex PCR; TCRdb's copy keeps in-frame clones and lacks some. The sample includes just under 100,000 clones, approximately 95% of them seen just once. The data were obtained in a study of OX40 agonist ivuxolimab in advanced cancers. Whole-study findings and limits: Dose levels from 0.1 to 3.0 mg/kg saw CD4+ and CD8+ blood T cells expand clonally by week 6.

Sample: CD4+ or CD8+ T cells sorted from blood, taken in a trial of the OX40 agonist ivuxolimab. The TCR was taken from an adult with an advanced solid tumor such as melanoma, head and neck, liver or kidney cancer.

This CDR3 is CASSPRETQYF. CDR3 DNA: TGTGCCAGCAGTCCCCGGGAGACCCAGTACTTC. V usage is TRBV6-1 and J usage is TRBJ2-5; no firm D call. The CDR3 covers 11 residues. Between the trimmed V and J ends, which lost 5 bases and 5 bases, there was a span of 6 bases. Germline V gives CDR1 MNHNS, CDR2 SASEGT.